The entry that follows covers one T cell receptor (beta chain) sequence. The PCR was carried out with 60 Vbeta primers and 13 Jbeta primers. Clones were read by immunoSEQ multiplex PCR, and TCRdb kept only the in-frame ones, dropping some. The table has roughly 240,000 clones, 78% seen once. The data are from a study of cytomegalovirus exposure and HLA in healthy donors. Sequenced input: PBMCs. This TCR was recovered from a boy aged 5-17 years in good health and CMV-seronegative.

CDR3 DNA: TGTGCCAGCAGTTACTCCCAGGCCGGCTCCTACGAGCAGTACTTC. Its translation: CASSYSQAGSYEQYF. The J gene is TRBJ2-7, the V gene TRBV6-5; D gene unclear. The CDR3 sequence is 15 residues long. V lost 0 bases to trimming and J lost 0 bases, with 9 bases between them. The germline CDR1 and CDR2 sequences are MNHEY and SVGAGI.